This TCR beta chain was identified during a study of blood T cell repertoires in COVID-19. Whole-study context: Some COVID-19 samples were acute and others convalescent; all came from the United States, Italy and Spain. From T cells, B-cell-depleted T cells, or PBMCs came the material, which was cDNA or gDNA.

The length of the CDR3 is 15 residues. Germline-derived CDR1 and CDR2 are LNHDA and SQIVND (reference sequence). Between the trimmed V and J ends, which lost 4 bases and 3 bases, there was a span of 15 bases. Original processing notes: Researchers report that nucleated cell counts were estimated from reference gene primer amplification. Assay used: immunoSEQ multiplex PCR; TCRdb lists only in-frame clones, some missing. The DNA gave D and trimming, while V, J and clone size come from that table. The sample has more than 200,000 clones; around 84% are singletons. The sample holds one count of this clone.

This chain links TRBV19 with TRBJ1-2, with D maybe TRBD1 (6 bases). This receptor was taken from an elderly man with acute or convalescent COVID-19. Sequenced sample: peripheral blood. CDR3 coding DNA: TGTGCCAGTAGTAAAGCCCCCCAGGGGTACTATGGCTACACCTTC. It is translated as CASSKAPQGYYGYTF.